This TCR beta chain is drawn from a study of blood T cell repertoires in COVID-19. About the research overall: Some COVID-19 samples were acute and others convalescent; all came from the United States, Italy and Spain.

Under the authors' procedure: How many nucleated cells were present was estimated from reference gene primer amplification. TCRdb's table, derived via immunoSEQ multiplex PCR, lists solely in-frame clones and lacks some. V and J calls plus clone size are reproduced from that table; the DNA served to infer D and trimming. The sample yields 200,000 to 250,000 clones, 84% seen once. Trimming shortened V by 6 bases and J by 4 bases, and 15 bases separated the two germline ends. Germline V gives CDR1 MNHEY, CDR2 SMNVEV (reference sequence). CDR3 length: 15 amino acids. The V gene is TRBV27, the J gene TRBJ2-2; D possibly corresponds to TRBD1 (8 bases). Material for sequencing was peripheral blood. The source is a human donor in a cohort sampled during active COVID-19. CDR3 in amino acids: CASRATGGGTGELFF. The CDR3 region has the DNA TGTGCCAGCAGGGCTACAGGGGGGGGCACCGGGGAGCTGTTTTTT.